These 13 T cell receptor beta chains share one sample of origin, sequenced in a study of OX40 agonist ivuxolimab in advanced cancers. Assay used: immunoSEQ multiplex PCR; TCRdb lists only in-frame clones, some missing. Among approximately 19,000 clones, 60% to 85% were seen once, and the ten largest hold less than 55%. Here the sequenced sample was CD4+ or CD8+ T cells sorted from blood, taken in a trial of the OX40 agonist ivuxolimab. The receptors here all came from an adult with an advanced solid tumor such as melanoma, head and neck, liver or kidney cancer.

V gene TRBV27 combines with J gene TRBJ2-7; 7 bases map to TRBD1. Trimming cost V 5 bases and J 3 bases; bases outside gene matches: 10. The CDR3 runs to 15 residues. CDR1 and CDR2 (germline): MNHEY, SMNVEV (reference sequence). The CDR3 spells CASSPSSGQYYEQYF. The CDR3 DNA follows: TGTGCCAGCAGTCCCTCATCGGGACAGTACTACGAGCAGTACTTC.

This clone appeared many times. The chain combines TRBV4-2 with TRBJ2-2, with 8 bases aligning to TRBD1. Germline CDR1 and CDR2: LGHNA and YNFKEQ. The junction had 9 bases not matched to a gene; V was cut back by 4 bases and J by 5 bases. CDR3 length: 16 residues. The CDR3 reads CASSRKSDRATGELFF. The CDR3 coding sequence is TGTGCCAGCAGCCGAAAGTCGGACAGGGCGACCGGGGAGCTGTTTTTT.

The V call is TRBV5-6, the J call TRBJ2-7; D ambiguous. Germline V gene sequence: CDR1 SGHDT, CDR2 YYEEEE. The V gene lost 3 bases and the J gene lost 5 bases, with 9 bases spanning the gap. The CDR3 runs 12 residues. The DNA for the CDR3 is TGTGCCAGCAGCTACGCGAACGACGAGCAGTACTTC. This codes for CASSYANDEQYF.

The CDR3 loop reads CASSPGGGSNEKLFF. The CDR3 DNA is TGCGCCAGCAGCCCGGGGGGAGGATCTAATGAAAAACTGTTTTTT. This chain links TRBV5-1 with TRBJ1-4; possibly TRBD1 for D (5 bases). The V gene's germline CDR1 is SGHRS and CDR2 YFSETQ. CDR3 length: 15 amino acids. Trimming took 4 bases from V and 3 from J, leaving 13 bases between them.

The genes are TRBV5-1 and TRBJ2-5; a possible D gene is TRBD2 (6 bases). Germline CDR1 and CDR2: SGHRS and YFSETQ. The CDR3 loop spans 15 amino acids. Between the trimmed V and J ends, which lost 3 bases and 5 bases, there was a span of 17 bases. This CDR3 reads CASSWRDSDSETQYF. CDR3 nucleotides: TGCGCCAGCAGCTGGAGGGACTCCGACTCGGAGACCCAGTACTTC.

V gene TRBV27 combines with J gene TRBJ2-7; D not certain. Trimming took off 0 bases at V and 5 bases at J, with 8 bases between the two ends. Germline lookup yields CDR1 MNHEY and CDR2 SMNVEV (reference sequence). This CDR3 comprises 13 residues. The CDR3 loop is CASSLSTGNEQYF. The CDR3 bases are TGTGCCAGCAGTTTATCGACCGGCAACGAGCAGTACTTC.

V usage is TRBV7-2 and J usage is TRBJ2-2; D is unresolved. The germline V gene has CDR1 SGHTA and CDR2 FQGNSA. Trimming pared 3 bases from V and 5 bases from J, leaving 7 bases between. This CDR3 spans 13 amino acids. CDR3 protein: CASSFEGTGELFF. The CDR3 nucleotides read TGTGCCAGCAGCTTTGAAGGGACCGGGGAGCTGTTTTTT.

V gene TRBV14 combines with J gene TRBJ1-2; D unclear. This CDR3 has 15 residues. From germline, CDR1 is SGHDN and CDR2 FVKESK. The ends were cut back, 1 base at V and 3 bases at J, with 12 bases in the middle. CDR3 protein: CASSQGGQADYGYTF. The CDR3 DNA reads TGTGCCAGCAGCCAAGGGGGTCAGGCTGACTATGGCTACACCTTC.

This rearrangement joins TRBV4-1 to TRBJ2-7; the D gene is possibly TRBD1 (6 bases). Germline values: CDR1 MGHRA, CDR2 YSYEKL. CDR3 length equals 15 residues. Trimming cost V 0 bases and J 7 bases, with 16 bases left between them. CDR3 coding DNA: TGCGCCAGCAGCCAAGATCCGGGACAATTTTGGGAGCAGTACTTC. Amino acids: CASSQDPGQFWEQYF.

This clone was counted between two and nine times. V is TRBV7-9 and J is TRBJ1-2; no clear D. Germline V gene sequence: CDR1 SEHNR, CDR2 FQNEAQ (reference sequence). This CDR3 comprises 15 residues. Trimming left V 1 base short and J 8 bases short, with 17 bases between. The CDR3, as DNA: TGTGCCAGCAGCTTAGGCGGGGTAAGGGAAGAGGGCTACACCTTC. This gives the protein CASSLGGVREEGYTF.

The chain combines TRBV5-8 with TRBJ2-5; D is undetermined. CDR1 and CDR2 (germline): SGHTS, YDEGEE. The ends were cut back, 5 bases at V and 2 bases at J, with 13 bases in the middle. The CDR3 has 14 residues. The CDR3: CASRLDMLQETQYF. In DNA form, the CDR3 reads TGTGCCAGCAGGCTAGACATGTTGCAAGAGACCCAGTACTTC.

This chain joins TRBV5-1 and TRBJ2-1, with 7 bases matching TRBD1. From germline, CDR1 is SGHRS and CDR2 YFSETQ. V lost 5 bases and J lost 2; bases outside the gene matches: 7. The CDR3 is made up of 15 amino acids. The CDR3 DNA follows: TGCGCCAGCAGTCAGGACAGGTCCACCTACAATGAGCAGTTCTTC. This sequence encodes CASSQDRSTYNEQFF.

This clone was seen only a few times. The rearrangement uses TRBV13 and TRBJ1-2, with TRBD1 matching over 8 bases. Germline trimming cut 4 bases from V and 7 bases from J; bases unmatched to any gene: 5. The CDR3 covers 13 residues. Germline lookup yields CDR1 PRHDT and CDR2 FYEKMQ (reference sequence). The CDR3 DNA reads TGTGCCAGCAGCTACGGACAGGGAAGTGGCTACACCTTC. It encodes CASSYGQGSGYTF.